The 14 T cell receptor beta chains listed next were all sequenced from one sample in a study of blood T cell repertoires in COVID-19. Clones were read by immunoSEQ multiplex PCR, and TCRdb kept only the in-frame ones, dropping some. Among some 300,000 clones, 70% to 90% were seen once, and the ten largest hold 1% to 1.5%. The specimen was peripheral blood. The source of these receptors is a man aged 65 to 85 with acute or convalescent COVID-19.

This chain uses TRBV14 with TRBJ2-6; 9 bases are a match to TRBD1. CDR3 length: 15 residues. Germline loops: CDR1 SGHDN, CDR2 FVKESK. V shed 4 bases and J 2 bases; nucleotides not matched to a gene: 0. The CDR3 sequence: CASSRQGAGANVLTF. The CDR3 DNA follows: TGTGCCAGCAGCCGACAGGGGGCTGGGGCCAACGTCCTGACTTTC.

This rearrangement joins TRBV30 to TRBJ1-6; D gene uncertain. From germline, CDR1 is GTSNPN and CDR2 SVGIG (reference sequence). Trimming removed 3 bases at V and 8 bases at J, with 14 bases between. The length of the CDR3 is 14 residues. CDR3 sequence: CAWRYIDGYSPLHF. Here the CDR3 DNA reads TGTGCCTGGAGATACATTGACGGGTATTCACCCCTCCACTTT.

This sequence joins TRBV27 and TRBJ2-1, with D possibly TRBD1 on 6 matching bases. CDR1 and CDR2 from the germline V gene are MNHEY and SMNVEV (reference sequence). The CDR3 runs 15 residues. V was shortened by 5 bases and J by 8 bases, with 19 bases between the two germline ends. The CDR3 bases are TGTGCCAGCAGTCCCAGGGTATTGGGACAATATGAGCAGTTCTTC. Translation gives CASSPRVLGQYEQFF.

The rearrangement uses TRBV7-9 and TRBJ1-1; D uncertain. Between the trimmed V and J ends, which lost 5 bases and 0 bases, there was a span of 10 bases. The CDR3 has 14 residues. Germline CDR1 reads SEHNR; CDR2 reads FQNEAQ (reference sequence). The CDR3 bases are TGTGCCAGCAGCGTAACTCCTATGAACACTGAAGCTTTCTTT. Translating it yields CASSVTPMNTEAFF.

This clone has just a few counts. The V call is TRBV7-6, the J call TRBJ2-5, with 8 bases identical to TRBD2. The CDR3 has 15 residues. Losses at the gene ends were 3 bases for V and 5 bases for J; bases not matched to a gene: 8. Germline values: CDR1 SGHVS, CDR2 FNYEAQ. The CDR3 is CASSFSGAVRETQYF. The CDR3, as DNA: TGTGCCAGCAGCTTTAGCGGGGCGGTTAGGGAGACCCAGTACTTC.

This rearrangement joins TRBV6-5 to TRBJ1-6, with 8 bases matching TRBD1. Looked up from germline, CDR1 is MNHEY and CDR2 is SVGAGI. This CDR3 comprises 15 residues. J gave up 10 bases and V 7 bases, and 12 bases lay outside the gene matches. CDR3 residues: CASKKPRTGLSPLHF. The DNA for the CDR3 is TGTGCCAGCAAGAAGCCCCGGACAGGGCTATCACCCCTCCACTTT.

CDR3 in amino acids: CASSSLGAYEQYF. In DNA form, the CDR3 reads TGTGCCAGCAGCTCCCTAGGGGCCTACGAGCAGTACTTC. This chain links TRBV7-8 with TRBJ2-7, with TRBD1 as a possible D gene (5 bases). CDR1 SGHVS and CDR2 FQNEAQ come from the germline V gene. The CDR3 runs 13 residues. Trimming removed 4 bases from V and 2 bases from J, with 9 bases in between.

Note on this clone: One junction end does not reproduce the germline sequence, and a read error may be involved. The rearrangement links TRBV19 to TRBJ2-4, with D possibly matching TRBD2 (5 bases). This CDR3 region has 13 residues. CDR1 and CDR2 (germline): LNHDA, SQIVND (reference sequence). The CDR3 sequence is CASSIPLSAPEDF. For the CDR3, the DNA is TGTGCCAGTAGTATCCCCCTCTCGGCCCCGGAGGACTTC.

This clone was seen only a few times. The chain uses TRBV6-1 and TRBJ2-1, with 10 bases identical to TRBD2. With 4 bases clipped from V and 1 base from J, the junction kept 7 bases outside the gene matches. CDR1 is MNHNS and CDR2 is SASEGT in the germline V gene. The CDR3 loop spans 17 amino acids. DNA of the CDR3: TGTGCCAGCAGTGTACAAAGCGGGAGGGGGTCCTACAATGAGCAGTTCTTC. It yields the protein CASSVQSGRGSYNEQFF.

This chain joins TRBV11-2 and TRBJ2-3, with 8 positions matching TRBD2. V lost 4 bases to trimming and J lost 6 bases; unmatched junction nucleotides: 3. CDR3 length equals 13 residues. From germline, CDR1 is SGHAT and CDR2 FQNNGV. CDR3 protein: CASSYGLADTQYF. The CDR3 nucleotides read TGTGCCAGCAGCTACGGACTAGCCGATACGCAGTATTTT.

This clone was recorded only once. The J gene is TRBJ2-7, the V gene TRBV6-2 or TRBV6-3; 7 bases are a match to TRBD2. The CDR3 is 15 residues long. The germline V gene encodes CDR1 MNHEY and CDR2 SVGEGT. The ends lost 4 bases at V and 5 bases at J; junction bases unmatched: 11. The CDR3 loop reads CASSSFRGVRDEQYF. The CDR3 coding sequence is TGTGCCAGCAGTTCATTTCGGGGGGTCCGCGACGAGCAGTACTTC.

The chain has TRBV5-1 and TRBJ2-1, with TRBD1 matching 9 bases. Germline-derived CDR1 and CDR2 are SGHRS and YFSETQ. Losses at the gene ends were 6 bases for V and 5 bases for J; bases not matched to a gene: 9. The CDR3 is 15 amino acids. The CDR3 loop is CASTRMGQGNNEQFF. CDR3 nucleotide sequence: TGCGCCAGCACCAGAATGGGACAGGGAAACAATGAGCAGTTCTTC.

V is TRBV5-1 and J is TRBJ1-1; D remains ambiguous. This CDR3 contains 13 residues. V gave up 3 bases and J gave up 7 bases, with 13 bases separating them. Germline V gene data show CDR1 as SGHRS and CDR2 as YFSETQ. CDR3 in DNA: TGCGCCAGCAGCTCTTCGGAGGAGGGTGAAGCTTTCTTT. Protein product: CASSSSEEGEAFF.

The chain is built from TRBV5-1 and TRBJ2-3; 10 nucleotides agree with TRBD2. J gave up 2 bases and V 4 bases, and 10 bases lay outside the gene matches. The germline V gene encodes CDR1 SGHRS and CDR2 YFSETQ. This CDR3 is 17 amino acids long. CDR3 sequence (DNA): TGCGCCAGCAGCCCGGTAGCGGGAGGCTCGTCCACAGATACGCAGTATTTT. Residues: CASSPVAGGSSTDTQYF.